This T cell receptor beta chain was found in a study of patients and donors after allogeneic stem cell transplantation. The CDR3 loop spans 15 amino acids. V lost 4 bases and J 1 base, leaving 14 bases between the germline ends. Per germline, CDR1 LGHDT and CDR2 YNNKEL (reference sequence). Via MiXCR, TCRdb re-called the RT-PCR reads, giving one row per CDR3 protein. This sample yields approximately 430,000 distinct CDR3 sequences, of which roughly 16% are seen a single time; 7% to 7.5% belongs to the top ten. The J gene is TRBJ2-7, the V gene TRBV3-1; D is unresolved. This sequence was found in a human donor who was either an allogeneic HSCT recipient or a stem cell or donor lymphocyte infusion donor (not recorded which). It is not recorded whose cells these are; they may come from a transplant donor. Sequenced sample: blood, either unsorted or a sorted T cell fraction (not recorded which). CDR3 protein: CASSPRDKKSYEQYF. The CDR3 DNA is TGTGCCAGCAGCCCACGAGACAAAAAGTCCTACGAGCAGTACTTC.